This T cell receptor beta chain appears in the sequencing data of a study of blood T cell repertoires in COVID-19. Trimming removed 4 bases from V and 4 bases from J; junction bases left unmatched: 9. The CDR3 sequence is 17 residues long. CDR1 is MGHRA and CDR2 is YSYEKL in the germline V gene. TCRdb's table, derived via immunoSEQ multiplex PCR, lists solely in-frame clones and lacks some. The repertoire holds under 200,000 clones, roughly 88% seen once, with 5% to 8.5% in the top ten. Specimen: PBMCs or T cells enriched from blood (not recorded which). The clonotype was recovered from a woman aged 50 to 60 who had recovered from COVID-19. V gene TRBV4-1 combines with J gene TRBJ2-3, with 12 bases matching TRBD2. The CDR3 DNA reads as TGCGCCAGCAGCCTGTACTCTAGCGGGGGGGCCCCAGATACGCAGTATTTT. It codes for CASSLYSSGGAPDTQYF.